There are many counts of the clone carrying this T cell receptor (beta chain). This specimen belongs to a study of T cells in Graves' hyperthyroidism and ophthalmopathy. The CDR3 consists of 13 residues. Between the trimmed V and J ends, which lost 1 base and 3 bases, there was a span of 6 bases. Germline CDR1 reads LGHDT; CDR2 reads YNNKEL (reference sequence). Participants, patients aged 18 to 65, had newly diagnosed hyperthyroidism with a duration under 2 months. Authors of the study amplified TCR beta CDR3 regions from RNA transcripts. First-round RT-PCR with HTBI primers amplified the TCR CDR3 region. MiXCR, applied by TCRdb to the multiplex PCR reads, yields one record per CDR3 protein. The table lists hundreds of thousands of distinct CDR3 sequences, approximately 14% of them singletons.

The sample consisted of blood. The rearrangement uses TRBV3-1 and TRBJ1-1; unclear D gene. This clonotype was obtained from a woman under 30 with Graves' hyperthyroidism. The CDR3 is CASSQVLDTEAFF. CDR3 bases: TGTGCCAGCAGCCAAGTGCTGGACACTGAAGCTTTCTTT.